This T cell receptor (beta chain) was recovered during a study of T cells in Graves' hyperthyroidism and ophthalmopathy. Study-wide results and limits: Most clonotypes that expanded in the thyroid above 0.001 also showed up in blood. The model anticipated ophthalmopathy a median about six months pre-onset.

TCR beta CDR3 sequences were amplified from RNA transcripts. HTBI primers were employed in a first-round RT-PCR of the TCR CDR3. MiXCR was run by TCRdb on the multiplex PCR reads, yielding one entry per CDR3 protein. Of about 480,000 distinct CDR3 sequences in the sample, roughly 14% were seen once. This clonotype was seen many times. Its antigen remains unknown. The CDR3 consists of 12 residues. Germline CDR1 is SQVTM and CDR2 is ANQGSEA. The V and J ends lost 4 bases and 0 bases respectively, with 5 bases between them. Stability of Graves' hyperthyroidism was defined as absent ophthalmopathy progression within 18 months.

The clonotype originates from a woman between 18 and 30 years old with Graves' hyperthyroidism. What was sequenced was blood. The chain joins TRBV29-1 to TRBJ2-3; no clear D gene. The CDR3 reads CSVVTSTDTQYF. Here the CDR3 DNA reads TGCAGCGTTGTTACTAGCACAGATACGCAGTATTTT.